The clone carrying this T cell receptor beta chain has only a few counts. Its antigen is not known. With 1 base removed from V and 1 base from J, the gap between germline ends came to 13 bases. This CDR3 contains 16 residues. Per the germline V gene, CDR1 is SGHDN and CDR2 is FVKESK. This sample was taken from a study of T-cell memory formation after mild COVID-19. Study-wide findings and caveats: Researchers found some responding clones in pre-infection memory, a sign that cross-reactive memory joined.

TCRdb analysed the 5' RACE reads with MiXCR anew, one entry per CDR3 protein. The table includes 100,000 to 150,000 distinct CDR3 sequences, roughly 6.2% detected once. The chain recombines TRBV14 with TRBJ1-1; weak D call: TRBD1 (5 bases). This TCR derives from an adult woman who had mild COVID-19 (a few samples of this study predate the infection). Cell type and time point are not known. Sequencing was performed on PBMCs or a T cell subset sorted from them (not recorded which). The CDR3 DNA reads TGTGCCAGCAGCCAAGGCGGGGGTGTACGGAACACTGAAGCTTTCTTT. Translating it yields CASSQGGGVRNTEAFF. Drawing the rest from reference TRBV14 and TRBJ1-1, the complete variable domain is EAGVTQFPSHSVIEKGQTVTLRCDPISGHDNLYWYRRVMGKEIKFLLHFVKESKQDESGMPNNRFLAERTGGTYSTLKVQPAELEDSGVYFCASSQGGGVRNTEAFFGQGTRLTVV.